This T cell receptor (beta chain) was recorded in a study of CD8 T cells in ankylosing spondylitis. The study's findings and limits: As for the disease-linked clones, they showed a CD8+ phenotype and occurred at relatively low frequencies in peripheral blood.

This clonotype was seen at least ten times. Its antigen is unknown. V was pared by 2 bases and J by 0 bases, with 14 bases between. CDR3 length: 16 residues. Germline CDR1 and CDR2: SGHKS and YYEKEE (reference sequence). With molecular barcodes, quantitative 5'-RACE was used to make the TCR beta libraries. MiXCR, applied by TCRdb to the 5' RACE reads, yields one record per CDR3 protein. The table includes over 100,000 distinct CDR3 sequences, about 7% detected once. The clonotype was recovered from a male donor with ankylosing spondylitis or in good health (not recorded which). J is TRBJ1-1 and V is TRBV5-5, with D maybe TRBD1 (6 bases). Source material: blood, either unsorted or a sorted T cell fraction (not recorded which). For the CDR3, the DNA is TGTGCCAGCAGCTTTAGGACAGAGATACTGAACACTGAAGCTTTCTTT. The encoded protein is CASSFRTEILNTEAFF.